This TCR beta chain was obtained from a study of T cell repertoires in cytomegalovirus infection. Turning to the study itself: Public TCR beta signatures were indicative of both CMV infection and a matching HLA type.

V lost 5 bases and J 4 bases, leaving 12 bases between the germline ends. CDR1 SGHTA and CDR2 FQGTGA come from the germline V gene. The CDR3 runs 15 residues. MiXCR, applied by TCRdb to the reads, yields one record per CDR3 protein. In the table there are around 200,000 distinct CDR3 sequences, about 40% of which are singletons. As regards this clonotype: What it binds is not known.

Specimen: CD8+ T cells from cultured PBMCs, collected from culture after CMV antigen stimulation. This clonotype was obtained from a human donor in good health (CMV status not recorded). Some clones in this sample may be carry-over from other donors' samples. This chain connects TRBV7-3 to TRBJ2-6; D perhaps matches TRBD1 (6 bases). CDR3 loop: CASSLDRIGANVLTF. In nucleotides, the CDR3 is TGTGCCAGCAGCCTTGACAGGATAGGGGCCAACGTCCTGACTTTC.